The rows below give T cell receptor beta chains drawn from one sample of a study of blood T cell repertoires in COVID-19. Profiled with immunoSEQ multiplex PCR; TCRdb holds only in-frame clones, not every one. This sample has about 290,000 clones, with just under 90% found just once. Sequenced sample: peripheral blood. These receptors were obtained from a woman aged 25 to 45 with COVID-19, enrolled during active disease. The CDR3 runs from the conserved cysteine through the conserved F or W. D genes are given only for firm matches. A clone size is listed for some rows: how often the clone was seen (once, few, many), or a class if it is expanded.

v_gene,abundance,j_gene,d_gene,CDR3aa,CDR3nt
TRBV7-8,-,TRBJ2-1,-,CASSPQRGEQFF,TGTGCCAGCAGCCCCCAACGGGGTGAGCAGTTCTTC
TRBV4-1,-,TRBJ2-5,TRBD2,CASSRGTSGGARETQYF,TGCGCCAGCAGCCGCGGGACTAGCGGGGGGGCCAGGGAGACCCAGTACTTC
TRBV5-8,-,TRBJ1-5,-,CASSFWTRRNQPQHF,TGTGCCAGCAGCTTCTGGACCCGGAGGAATCAGCCCCAGCATTTT
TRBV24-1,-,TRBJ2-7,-,CATNLGEGGEQYF,TGTGCCACCAATCTCGGGGAAGGGGGCGAGCAGTACTTC
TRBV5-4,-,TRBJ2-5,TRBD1,CASSFLPRAGGKGETQYF,TGTGCCAGCAGCTTCTTGCCCCGGGCAGGGGGCAAGGGTGAGACCCAGTACTTC
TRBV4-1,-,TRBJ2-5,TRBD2,CASSQDTRSRGGWETQYF,TGCGCCAGCAGCCAAGATACGCGGTCTCGGGGGGGCTGGGAGACCCAGTACTTC
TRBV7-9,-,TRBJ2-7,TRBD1,CASSPRDRGYEQYF,TGTGCCAGCAGCCCGAGGGACAGGGGTTACGAGCAGTACTTC
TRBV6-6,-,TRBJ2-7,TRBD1,CASSPHTGVGEQYF,TGTGCCAGCAGCCCCCACACAGGGGTGGGCGAGCAGTACTTC
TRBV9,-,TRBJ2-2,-,CASSPDLNTGELFF,TGTGCCAGCAGCCCCGACTTGAACACCGGGGAGCTGTTTTTT
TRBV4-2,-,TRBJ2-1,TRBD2,CASSTGGSYNEQFF,TGTGCCAGCAGCACGGGGGGGTCCTACAATGAGCAGTTCTTC
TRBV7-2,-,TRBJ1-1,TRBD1,CASSLWTGEAEAFF,TGTGCCAGCAGCTTATGGACAGGGGAGGCGGAAGCTTTCTTT
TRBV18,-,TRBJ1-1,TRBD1,CASSRPTGEAFF,TGTGCCAGCTCACGACCGACAGGGGAAGCTTTCTTT
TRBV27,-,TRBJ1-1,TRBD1,CASSSTDLTGGGVAFF,TGTGCCAGCAGTTCAACCGACCTGACAGGGGGCGGTGTAGCTTTCTTT
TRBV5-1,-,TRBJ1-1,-,CATSTNAGMNTEAFF,TGCGCGACGTCTACTAACGCGGGTATGAACACTGAAGCTTTCTTT
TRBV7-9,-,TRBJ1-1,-,CASSLGQGYPKAFF,TGTGCCAGCAGCCTGGGCCAGGGGTATCCCAAAGCTTTCTTT
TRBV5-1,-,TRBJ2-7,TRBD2,CASSPGGYEQYF,TGCGCCAGCAGCCCGGGGGGCTACGAGCAGTACTTC
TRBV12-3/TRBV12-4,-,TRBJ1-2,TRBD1,CASSTTGSFGYTF,TGTGCCAGCAGCACGACAGGGTCGTTTGGCTACACCTTC
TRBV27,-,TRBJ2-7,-,CASSYSGGEQYF,TGTGCCAGCAGTTATTCCGGGGGTGAGCAGTACTTC
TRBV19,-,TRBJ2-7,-,CASSMVGGVLYEQYF,TGTGCCAGTAGTATGGTGGGAGGAGTATTATACGAGCAGTACTTC
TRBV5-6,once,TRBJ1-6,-,CASSLAGVIQGTLHF,TGTGCCAGCAGCTTGGCTGGCGTTATTCAGGGGACCCTCCACTTT
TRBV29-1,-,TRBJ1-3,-,CSAHGSLGNTIYF,TGCAGCGCTCACGGGTCCCTTGGAAACACCATATATTTT
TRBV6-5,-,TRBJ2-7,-,CASSRQDYEQYF,TGTGCCAGCAGTCGACAGGACTACGAGCAGTACTTC
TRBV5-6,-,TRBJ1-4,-,CASSFLRQANEKLFF,TGTGCCAGCAGCTTCCTGAGACAGGCTAATGAAAAACTGTTTTTT
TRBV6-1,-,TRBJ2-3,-,CASSEVSRTDTQYF,TGTGCCAGCAGTGAAGTTAGCCGGACAGATACGCAGTATTTT
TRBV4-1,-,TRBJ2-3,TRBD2,CASSLSGGGTDTQYF,TGCGCCAGCAGCCTTAGCGGGGGAGGAACAGATACGCAGTATTTT
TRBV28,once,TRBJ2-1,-,CASSSPFRGYNEQFF,TGTGCCAGCAGTTCGCCGTTCAGGGGCTACAATGAGCAGTTCTTC
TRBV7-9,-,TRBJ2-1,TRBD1,CASSLRQGNNEQFF,TGTGCCAGCAGCTTGAGACAGGGCAACAATGAGCAGTTCTTC
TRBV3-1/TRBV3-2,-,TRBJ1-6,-,CASSSRGRGYNSPLHF,TGTGCCAGCAGCTCCCGAGGGAGGGGTTATAATTCACCCCTCCACTTT
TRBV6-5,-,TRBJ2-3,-,CASSVDRVLDTQYF,TGTGCCAGCTCTGTGGACAGAGTTTTAGATACGCAGTATTTT
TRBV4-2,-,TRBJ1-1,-,CASSPPGGRSTEAFF,TGTGCCAGCAGCCCCCCGGGAGGGAGGTCCACTGAAGCTTTCTTT
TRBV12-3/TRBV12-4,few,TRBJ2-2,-,CASSSTNTGELFF,TGTGCCAGCAGTTCGACTAACACCGGGGAGCTGTTTTTT
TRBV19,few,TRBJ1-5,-,CASSIQGWSDQPQHF,TGTGCCAGTAGTATACAGGGGTGGAGCGATCAGCCCCAGCATTTT
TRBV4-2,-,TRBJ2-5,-,CASSQAVSSAGTYQETQYF,TGTGCCAGCAGCCAAGCTGTTTCAAGTGCGGGAACCTACCAAGAGACCCAGTACTTC
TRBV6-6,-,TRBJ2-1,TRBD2,CASKLAASYNEQFF,TGTGCCAGCAAACTAGCGGCCTCCTACAATGAGCAGTTCTTC
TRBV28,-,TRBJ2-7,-,CASSPNSYEQYF,TGTGCCAGCAGTCCCAACTCCTACGAGCAGTACTTC
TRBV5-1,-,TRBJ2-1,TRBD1,CASRGTGGLDEQFF,TGCGCCAGCAGGGGGACAGGGGGCTTGGATGAGCAGTTCTTC
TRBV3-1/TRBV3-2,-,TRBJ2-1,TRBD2,CASSQIPGLGTDEQFF,TGTGCCAGCAGCCAGATCCCGGGACTAGGGACGGATGAGCAGTTCTTC
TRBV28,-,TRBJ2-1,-,CASSLLQRGHEQFF,TGTGCCAGCAGTTTACTTCAAAGGGGCCATGAGCAGTTCTTC
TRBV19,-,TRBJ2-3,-,CASSHLGGSDTQYF,TGTGCCAGTAGTCATTTGGGGGGTTCGGATACGCAGTATTTT
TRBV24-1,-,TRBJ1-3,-,CATSSTEAGRDTIYF,TGTGCCACCAGTTCGACGGAGGCAGGGAGGGACACCATATATTTT
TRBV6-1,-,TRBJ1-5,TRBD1,CASSEGTGGFNNQPQHF,TGTGCCAGCAGTGAGGGGACAGGGGGCTTCAATAATCAGCCCCAGCATTTT
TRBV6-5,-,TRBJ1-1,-,CASSKTASNTEAFF,TGTGCCAGCAGTAAGACAGCTTCTAACACTGAAGCTTTCTTT
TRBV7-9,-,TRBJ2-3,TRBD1,CASSLSTGGFDTDTQYF,TGTGCCAGCAGCTTGTCAACAGGGGGCTTTGACACAGATACGCAGTATTTT
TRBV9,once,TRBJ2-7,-,CASSVRPGDYEQYF,TGTGCCAGCAGCGTTCGGCCGGGGGACTACGAGCAGTACTTC
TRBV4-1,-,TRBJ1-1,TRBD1,CASSDPNRGLGTEAFF,TGCGCCAGCAGCGATCCTAACAGGGGACTTGGCACTGAAGCTTTCTTT
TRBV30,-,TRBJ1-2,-,CAWSALPYTF,TGTGCCTGGAGTGCCCTTCCCTACACCTTC
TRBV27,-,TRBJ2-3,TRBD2,CASSNRLALSSTDTQYF,TGTGCCAGCAGTAACCGACTAGCGCTCTCTAGCACAGATACGCAGTATTTT
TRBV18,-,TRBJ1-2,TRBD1,CASSPLDRGPGYGYTF,TGTGCCAGCTCACCGCTGGACAGGGGGCCGGGCTATGGCTACACCTTC
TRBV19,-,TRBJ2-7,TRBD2,CASSMASGYEQYF,TGTGCCAGTAGTATGGCTAGCGGTTACGAGCAGTACTTC
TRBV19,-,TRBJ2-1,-,CASSIDSGLGQFF,TGTGCCAGTAGTATAGACAGCGGTTTGGGGCAGTTCTTC
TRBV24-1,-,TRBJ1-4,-,CATSDSRNEKLFF,TGTGCCACCAGTGATTCGCGGAATGAAAAACTGTTTTTT
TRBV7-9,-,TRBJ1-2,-,CASVKPANALGYTF,TGTGCCAGCGTCAAGCCTGCAAACGCCTTAGGCTACACCTTC
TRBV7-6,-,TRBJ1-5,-,CASSLGGGGGDQPQHF,TGTGCCAGCAGCTTAGGAGGCGGGGGTGGAGATCAGCCCCAGCATTTT
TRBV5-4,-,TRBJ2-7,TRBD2,CASSRTGGGYYEQYF,TGTGCCAGCAGCCGCACGGGGGGGGGATACTACGAGCAGTACTTC
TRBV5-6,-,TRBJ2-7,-,CASRARHSYEQYF,TGTGCCAGCAGAGCCAGACACTCCTACGAGCAGTACTTC
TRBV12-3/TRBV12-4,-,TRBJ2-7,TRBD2,CASSSRGGGEQYF,TGTGCCAGCAGCTCGCGGGGCGGGGGTGAGCAGTACTTC
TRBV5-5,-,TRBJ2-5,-,CASSLLPGSAETQYF,TGTGCCAGCAGCTTACTTCCAGGTAGCGCAGAGACCCAGTACTTC
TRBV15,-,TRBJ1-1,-,CATSRKLPTEAFF,TGTGCCACCAGCCGTAAACTCCCGACTGAAGCTTTCTTT
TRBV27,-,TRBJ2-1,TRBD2,CASSSGLDYNEQFF,TGTGCCAGCAGTTCGGGACTAGACTACAATGAGCAGTTCTTC